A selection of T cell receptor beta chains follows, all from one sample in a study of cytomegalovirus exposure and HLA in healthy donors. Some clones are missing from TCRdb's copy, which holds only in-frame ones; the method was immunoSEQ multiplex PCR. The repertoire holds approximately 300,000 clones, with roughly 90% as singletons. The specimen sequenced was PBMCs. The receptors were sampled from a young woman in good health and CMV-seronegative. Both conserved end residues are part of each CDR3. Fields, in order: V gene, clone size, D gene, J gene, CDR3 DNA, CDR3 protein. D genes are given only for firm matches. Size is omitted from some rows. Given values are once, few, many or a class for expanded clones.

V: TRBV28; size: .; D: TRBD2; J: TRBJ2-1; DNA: TGTGCCAGCAGTTTTAGCGGGTCCTCCTACAATGAGCAGTTCTTC; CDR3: CASSFSGSSYNEQFF
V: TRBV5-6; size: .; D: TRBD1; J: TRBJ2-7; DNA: TGTGCCAGCAGCTTGGCTGGGACAGGGATTGGCTACGAGCAGTACTTC; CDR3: CASSLAGTGIGYEQYF
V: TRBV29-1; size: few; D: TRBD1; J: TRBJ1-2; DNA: TGCAGCGTCGCCGGGACTCAGGGGGACTATGGCTACACCTTC; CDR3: CSVAGTQGDYGYTF
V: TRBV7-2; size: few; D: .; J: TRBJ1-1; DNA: TGTGCCAGCAGCTTGGACGGGAGGGGGACTGAAGCTTTCTTT; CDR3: CASSLDGRGTEAFF
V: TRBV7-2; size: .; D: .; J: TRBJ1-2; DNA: TGTGCCAGCAGCTTAGGAGATTCCCACTATGGCTACACCTTC; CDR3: CASSLGDSHYGYTF
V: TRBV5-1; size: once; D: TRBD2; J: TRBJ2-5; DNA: TGCGCCAGCAGTCTTGCGGGAGGAGAGACCCAGTACTTC; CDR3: CASSLAGGETQYF
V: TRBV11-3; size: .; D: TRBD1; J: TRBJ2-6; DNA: TGTGCCAGCAGCCACACAGGGGGCTCTGGGGCCAACGTCCTGACTTTC; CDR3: CASSHTGGSGANVLTF
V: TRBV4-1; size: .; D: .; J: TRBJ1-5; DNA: TGCGCCAGCAGCCAAGATAGCGGAAAGCCCCAGCATTTT; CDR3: CASSQDSGKPQHF
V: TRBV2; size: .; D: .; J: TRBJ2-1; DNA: TGTGCCAGCAGTGAAGCGCTTGGCAAATACTACAATGAGCAGTTCTTC; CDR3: CASSEALGKYYNEQFF
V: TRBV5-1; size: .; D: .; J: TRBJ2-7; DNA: TGCGCCAGCAGCTCCACAGGAGCCTACGAGCAGTACTTC; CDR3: CASSSTGAYEQYF
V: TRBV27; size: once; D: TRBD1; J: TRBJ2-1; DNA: TGTGCCAGCAGTCCACCAGACAGGGGAGGCTACAATGAGCAGTTCTTC; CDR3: CASSPPDRGGYNEQFF
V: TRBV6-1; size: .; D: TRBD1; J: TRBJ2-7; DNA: TGTGCCAGCAGTGTCCAAGGACAGGGCCCGGGCGAGCAGTACTTC; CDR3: CASSVQGQGPGEQYF
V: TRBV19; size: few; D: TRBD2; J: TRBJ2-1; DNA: TGTGCCAGCCAACGACTAGCGGCAACCAATGAGCAGTTCTTC; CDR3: CASQRLAATNEQFF